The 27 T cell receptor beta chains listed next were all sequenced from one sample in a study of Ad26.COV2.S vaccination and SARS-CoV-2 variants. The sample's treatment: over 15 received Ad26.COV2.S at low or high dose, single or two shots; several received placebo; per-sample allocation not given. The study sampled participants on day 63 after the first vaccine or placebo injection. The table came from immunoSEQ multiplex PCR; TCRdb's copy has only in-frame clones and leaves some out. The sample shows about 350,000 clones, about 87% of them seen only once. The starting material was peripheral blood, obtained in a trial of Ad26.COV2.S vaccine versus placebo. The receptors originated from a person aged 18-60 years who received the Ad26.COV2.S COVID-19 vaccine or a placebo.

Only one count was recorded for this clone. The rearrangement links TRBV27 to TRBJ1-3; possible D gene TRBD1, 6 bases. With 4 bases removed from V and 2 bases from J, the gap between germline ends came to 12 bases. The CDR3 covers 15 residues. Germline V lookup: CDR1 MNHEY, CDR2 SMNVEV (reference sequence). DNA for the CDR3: TGTGCCAGCAGTTCACAGGGTTCCCCTGGAAACACCATATATTTT. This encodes CASSSQGSPGNTIYF.

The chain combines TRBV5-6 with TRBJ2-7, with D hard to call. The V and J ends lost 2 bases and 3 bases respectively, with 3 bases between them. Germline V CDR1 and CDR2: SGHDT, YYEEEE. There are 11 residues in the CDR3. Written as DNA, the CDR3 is TGTGCCAGCAGCTTTAACTACGAGCAGTACTTC. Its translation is CASSFNYEQYF.

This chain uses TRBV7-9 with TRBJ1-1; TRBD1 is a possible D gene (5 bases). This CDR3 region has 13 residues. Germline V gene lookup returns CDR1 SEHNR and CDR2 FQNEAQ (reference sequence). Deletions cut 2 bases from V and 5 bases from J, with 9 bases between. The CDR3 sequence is CASSLFGGTEAFF. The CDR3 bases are TGTGCCAGCAGCTTATTTGGGGGAACTGAAGCTTTCTTT.

For the CDR3, the DNA is TGTGCCAGCAGAACCTGGACAGGGTGGGAGTACTTC. Its translation is CASRTWTGWEYF. The chain joins TRBV6-5 to TRBJ2-7; 8 nucleotides align to TRBD1. The V segment lost 6 bases and the J segment 11 bases; nucleotides outside the gene matches: 9. The CDR3 has 12 residues. Germline assignment: CDR1 MNHEY and CDR2 SVGAGI.

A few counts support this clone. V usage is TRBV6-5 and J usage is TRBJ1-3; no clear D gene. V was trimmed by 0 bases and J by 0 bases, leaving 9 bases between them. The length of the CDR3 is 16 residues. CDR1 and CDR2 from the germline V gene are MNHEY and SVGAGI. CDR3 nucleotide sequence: TGTGCCAGCAGTTACTCGGGGAGGGCCTCTGGAAACACCATATATTTT. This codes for CASSYSGRASGNTIYF.

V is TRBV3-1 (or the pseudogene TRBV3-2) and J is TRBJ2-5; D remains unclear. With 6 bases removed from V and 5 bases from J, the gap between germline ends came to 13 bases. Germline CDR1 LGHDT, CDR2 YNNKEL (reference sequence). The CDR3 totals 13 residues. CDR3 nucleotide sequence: TGTGCCAGCAGACCGATCCTACCGGAGACCCAGTACTTC. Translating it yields CASRPILPETQYF.

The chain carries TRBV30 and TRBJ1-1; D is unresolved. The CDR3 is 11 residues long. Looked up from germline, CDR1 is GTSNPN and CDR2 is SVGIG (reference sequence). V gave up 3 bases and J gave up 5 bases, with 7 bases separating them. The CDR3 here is CAWSERTEAFF. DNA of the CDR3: TGTGCCTGGAGCGAAAGAACTGAAGCTTTCTTT.

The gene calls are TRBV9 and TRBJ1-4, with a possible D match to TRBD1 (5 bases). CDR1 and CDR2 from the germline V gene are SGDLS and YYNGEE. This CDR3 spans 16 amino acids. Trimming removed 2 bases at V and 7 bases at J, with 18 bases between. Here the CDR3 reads CASSVPSGGKSEKLFF. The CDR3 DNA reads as TGTGCCAGCAGCGTCCCCTCTGGGGGGAAGAGTGAAAAACTGTTTTTT. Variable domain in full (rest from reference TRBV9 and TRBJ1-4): DSGVTQTPKHLITATGQRVTLRCSPRSGDLSVYWYQQSLDQGLQFLIQYYNGEERAKGNILERFSAQQFPDLHSELNLSSLELGDSALYFCASSVPSGGKSEKLFFGSGTQLSVL.

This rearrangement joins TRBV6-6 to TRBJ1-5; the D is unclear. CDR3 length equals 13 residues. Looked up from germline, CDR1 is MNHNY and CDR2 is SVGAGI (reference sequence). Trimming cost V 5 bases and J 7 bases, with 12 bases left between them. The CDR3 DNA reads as TGTGCCAGCAGTCGACGGACGTACCAGCCCCAGCATTTT. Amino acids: CASSRRTYQPQHF.

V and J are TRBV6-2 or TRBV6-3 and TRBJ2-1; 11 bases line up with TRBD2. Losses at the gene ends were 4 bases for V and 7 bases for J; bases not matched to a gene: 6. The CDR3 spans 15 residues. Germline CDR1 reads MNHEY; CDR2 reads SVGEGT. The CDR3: CASSWGASGRNEQFF. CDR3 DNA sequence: TGTGCCAGCAGTTGGGGGGCTAGCGGGAGGAATGAGCAGTTCTTC.

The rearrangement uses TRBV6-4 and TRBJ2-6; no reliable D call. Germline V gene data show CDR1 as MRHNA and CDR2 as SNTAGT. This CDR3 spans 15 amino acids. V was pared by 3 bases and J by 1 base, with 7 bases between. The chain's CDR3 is CASSEMASGANVLTF. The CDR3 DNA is TGTGCCAGCAGTGAAATGGCGTCTGGGGCCAACGTCCTGACTTTC.

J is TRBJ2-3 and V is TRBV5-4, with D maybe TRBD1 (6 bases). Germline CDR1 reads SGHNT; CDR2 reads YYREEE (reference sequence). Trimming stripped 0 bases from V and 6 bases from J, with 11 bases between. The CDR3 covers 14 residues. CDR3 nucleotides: TGTGCCAGCAGCTTGGTACAGGGCTCCGATACGCAGTATTTT. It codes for CASSLVQGSDTQYF.

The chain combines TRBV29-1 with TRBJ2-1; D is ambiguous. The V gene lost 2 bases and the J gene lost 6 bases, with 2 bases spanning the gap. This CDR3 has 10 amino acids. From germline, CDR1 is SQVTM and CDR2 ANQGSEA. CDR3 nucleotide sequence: TGCAGCGTTGAACGCAATGAGCAGTTCTTC. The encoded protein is CSVERNEQFF.

The CDR3 DNA reads as TGTGCCAGCAGCTTATCAGGGTGGGGTGAGCAGTTCTTC. Protein product: CASSLSGWGEQFF. The rearrangement uses TRBV7-2 and TRBJ2-1; D possibly corresponds to TRBD1 (5 bases). CDR3 length: 13 amino acids. V shed 2 bases and J shed 9 bases, with 11 bases lying between them. Looked up from germline, CDR1 is SGHTA and CDR2 is FQGNSA.

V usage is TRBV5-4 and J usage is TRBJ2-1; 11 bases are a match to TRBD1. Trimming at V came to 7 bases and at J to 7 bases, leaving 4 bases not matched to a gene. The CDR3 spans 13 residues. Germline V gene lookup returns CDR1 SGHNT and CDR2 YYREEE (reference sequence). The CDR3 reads CASFGQGANEQFF. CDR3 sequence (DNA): TGTGCCAGCTTTGGACAGGGGGCTAATGAGCAGTTCTTC.

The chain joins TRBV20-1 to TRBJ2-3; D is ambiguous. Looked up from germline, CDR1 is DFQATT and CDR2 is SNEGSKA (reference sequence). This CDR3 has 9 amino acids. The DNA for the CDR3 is TGCAAGGTGGAGGATACGCAGTATTTT. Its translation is CKVEDTQYF.

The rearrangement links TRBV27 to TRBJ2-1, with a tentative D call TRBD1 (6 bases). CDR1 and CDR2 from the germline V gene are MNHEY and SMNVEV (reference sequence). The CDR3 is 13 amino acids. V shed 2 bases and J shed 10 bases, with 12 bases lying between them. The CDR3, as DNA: TGTGCCAGCAGTTTACAGGGGCTCAGAGAGCAGTTCTTC. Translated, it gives CASSLQGLREQFF.

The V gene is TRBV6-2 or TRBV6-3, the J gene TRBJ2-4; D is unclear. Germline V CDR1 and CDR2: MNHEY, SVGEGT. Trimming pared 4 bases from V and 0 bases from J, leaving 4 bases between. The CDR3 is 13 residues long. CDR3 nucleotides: TGTGCCAGCAGTTGGGTAGCCAAAAACATTCAGTACTTC. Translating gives CASSWVAKNIQYF.

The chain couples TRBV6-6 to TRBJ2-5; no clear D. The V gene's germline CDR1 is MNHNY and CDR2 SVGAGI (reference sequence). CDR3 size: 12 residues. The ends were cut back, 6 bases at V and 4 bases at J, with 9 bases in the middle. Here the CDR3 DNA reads TGTGCCAGCAGCCCACCCGTAGAGACCCAGTACTTC. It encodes CASSPPVETQYF.

The CDR3 region is CASSRDTRASEQFF. DNA for the CDR3: TGTGCCAGCAGTCGTGACACTCGGGCGAGTGAGCAGTTCTTC. The chain carries TRBV27 and TRBJ2-1; D not resolved. Germline V CDR1 and CDR2: MNHEY, SMNVEV (reference sequence). V was shortened by 5 bases and J by 9 bases, with 17 bases between the two germline ends. This CDR3 contains 14 residues.

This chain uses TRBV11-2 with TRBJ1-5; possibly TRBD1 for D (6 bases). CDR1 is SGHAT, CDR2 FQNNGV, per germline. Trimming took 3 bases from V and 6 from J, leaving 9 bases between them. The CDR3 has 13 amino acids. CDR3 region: CASSLGAGQPQHF. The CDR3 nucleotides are TGTGCCAGCAGCTTGGGGGCTGGTCAGCCCCAGCATTTT.

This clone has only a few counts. CDR3 coding DNA: TGTGCCAGCAGCGTAGAGTCGGGTTGGGAGACCCAGTACTTC. Translating gives CASSVESGWETQYF. The chain links TRBV9 to TRBJ2-5; D is unclear. With 0 bases removed from V and 5 bases from J, the gap between germline ends came to 11 bases. Germline V lookup: CDR1 SGDLS, CDR2 YYNGEE. This CDR3 has 14 residues. The full variable domain, rest sourced from reference TRBV9 and TRBJ2-5, is DSGVTQTPKHLITATGQRVTLRCSPRSGDLSVYWYQQSLDQGLQFLIQYYNGEERAKGNILERFSAQQFPDLHSELNLSSLELGDSALYFCASSVESGWETQYFGPGTRLLVL.

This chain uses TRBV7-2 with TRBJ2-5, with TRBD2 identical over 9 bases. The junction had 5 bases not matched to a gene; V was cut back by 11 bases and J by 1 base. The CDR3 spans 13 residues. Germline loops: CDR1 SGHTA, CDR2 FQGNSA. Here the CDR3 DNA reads TGTGCCGAGAGCGGGGGGATCCAAGAGACCCAGTACTTC. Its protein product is CAESGGIQETQYF.

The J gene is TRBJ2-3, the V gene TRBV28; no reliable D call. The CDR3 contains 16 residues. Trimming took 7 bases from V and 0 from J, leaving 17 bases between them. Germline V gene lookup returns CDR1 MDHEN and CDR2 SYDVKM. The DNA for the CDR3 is TGTGCCAGCACCACCCTGTTGGGGTCTAGCACAGATACGCAGTATTTT. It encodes CASTTLLGSSTDTQYF.

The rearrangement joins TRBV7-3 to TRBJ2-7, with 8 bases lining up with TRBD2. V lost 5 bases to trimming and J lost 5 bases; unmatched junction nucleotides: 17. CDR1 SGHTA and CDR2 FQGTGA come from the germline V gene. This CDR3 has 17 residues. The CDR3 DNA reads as TGTGCCAGCAGCCCAACGCGGCTAGCGGGCTCGTCGGACGAGCAGTACTTC. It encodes CASSPTRLAGSSDEQYF.

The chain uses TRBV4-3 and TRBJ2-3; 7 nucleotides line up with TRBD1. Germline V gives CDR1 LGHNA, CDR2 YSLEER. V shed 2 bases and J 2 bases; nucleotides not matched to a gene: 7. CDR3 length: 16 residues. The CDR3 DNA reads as TGCGCCAGCAGCCAATTCGGGGACAGCGACACAGATACGCAGTATTTT. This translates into CASSQFGDSDTDTQYF.

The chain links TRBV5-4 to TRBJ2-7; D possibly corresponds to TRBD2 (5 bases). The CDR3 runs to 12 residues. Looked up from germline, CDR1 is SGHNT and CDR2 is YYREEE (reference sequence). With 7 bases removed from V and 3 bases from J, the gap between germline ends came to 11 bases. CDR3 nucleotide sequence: TGTGCCAGCGGGAGTAGCTTCTACGAGCAGTACTTC. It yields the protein CASGSSFYEQYF.